This T cell receptor beta chain comes out of a study of identical twins. Findings and caveats of the study: The analysis was cross-sectional rather than longitudinal within donors.

The V gene end was trimmed by 0 bases and the J gene end by 4 bases; junction bases not matched to a gene: 9. Germline V gene lookup returns CDR1 SGHTA and CDR2 FQGNSA. This CDR3 is 18 amino acids long. As concerns this clonotype: What it binds is not known.

TCRdb used MiXCR to reprocess the 5' RACE reads, holding one entry per CDR3 protein. Of approximately 600,000 distinct CDR3 sequences in the sample, roughly 6.6% are singletons; the top ten hold approximately 1.5%. These same data were also listed under a study on yellow fever vaccine responses in identical twins.

The chain combines TRBV7-2 with TRBJ2-7; 13 bases agree with TRBD2. The sample comprised PBMCs. The clonotype originates from a woman in her late teens or twenties in good health. The CDR3 loop is CASSLAVRTSGGDYEQYF. As DNA, the CDR3 is TGTGCCAGCAGCTTAGCCGTCCGGACTAGCGGGGGAGATTACGAGCAGTACTTC.